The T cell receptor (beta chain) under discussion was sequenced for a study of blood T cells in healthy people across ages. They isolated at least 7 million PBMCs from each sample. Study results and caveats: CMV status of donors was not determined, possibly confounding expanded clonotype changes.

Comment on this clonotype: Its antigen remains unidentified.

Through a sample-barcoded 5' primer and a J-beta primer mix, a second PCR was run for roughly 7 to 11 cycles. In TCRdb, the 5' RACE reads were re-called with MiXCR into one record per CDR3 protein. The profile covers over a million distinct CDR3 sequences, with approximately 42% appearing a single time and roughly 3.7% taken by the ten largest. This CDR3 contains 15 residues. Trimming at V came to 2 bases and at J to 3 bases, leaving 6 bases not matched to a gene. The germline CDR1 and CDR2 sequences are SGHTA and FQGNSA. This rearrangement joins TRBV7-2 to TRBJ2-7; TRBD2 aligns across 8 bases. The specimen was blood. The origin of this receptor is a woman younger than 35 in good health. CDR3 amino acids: CASSLSTSGNYEQYF. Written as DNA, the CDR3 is TGTGCCAGCAGCTTAAGTACTAGCGGAAACTACGAGCAGTACTTC.